Reported below is one TCR beta chain. Its antigen specificity is not known. Base-call qualities are not available, and no considerably larger clone is one nucleotide away. This specimen's time point label, per the study, means: baseline before first vaccination. Vaccinee samples were obtained from the UK trials COV001 and COV002, which included a single-blind randomized controlled phase 2/3 trial of AZD1222 (ChAdOx1 nCoV-19) in healthy adults. For TCRbeta chain sequencing, PBMC samples from trial participants were taken at day 0 and at day 28 after the second dose. V loses 1 base, J loses 11 bases, and the germline ends lie 14 bases apart. As encoded in the germline V gene (reference sequence), CDR1 is LGHDT while CDR2 is YNNKEL. The CDR3 goes from the cysteine to the phenylalanine over 14 residues. Left in the record is the CDR3 DNA by itself, 42 bases read in frame from the first base. The CDR3 regions of human TCRbeta chains were subjected to immunosequencing. Turning to the authors' computational methods: TCRs in the repertoires were matched against a reference library of SARS-CoV-2-specific TCRs that had been generated with the MIRA antigen-specificity platform. Breadth was defined as the fraction of unique TCRs that were SARS-CoV-2-associated. Depth was defined as the fraction of total T cells that were SARS-CoV-2-associated. Using the MIRA data, each spike-specific TCR was assigned both to the spike region to which the TCR was reactive and to a CD4 or CD8 class. Log10-transformed breadth and depth values were compared by one-way ANOVA with Sidak's multiple comparisons tests. TCRdb mirrors the immuneACCESS table, restricted to in-frame sequences. Some clones are absent from its copies; in checked studies, under half trace to an unresolved V gene, and the reason for the others is unknown. The DNA gave D and trimming, while V, J and clone size come from that table. In this sample the table shows more than 85,000 clones, 80% to 90% of which occur a single time. Of the sample, around 3.2% falls within the top ten clones.

The record originates from a study of T cell responses to AZD1222 COVID-19 vaccine (dated by TCRdb to about 2021). As for the study more broadly: AZD1222 recipients given second doses at about 4 weeks or at about 12 weeks were pooled, since spike-specific TCR depth and breadth were not found to differ between the two schedules. TCR sequencing covered some 250 trial participants: about 210 given two doses of AZD1222 and approximately 25 given two doses of MenACWY control vaccine. Enrollment into the trials was organized by age into subgroups of 18-55, 56-69 and 70-plus years, and those subgroups contained roughly 150, 30 and 60 TCR-sequenced participants, respectively. General conclusions and limits of the study: The 56-69-year group was small, and its depth increase did not reach significance, likely because of low power. Only five or six AZD1222 recipients were SARS-CoV-2 seropositive at baseline, limiting conclusions about previously exposed vaccinees. Spike-specific TCR breadth and depth rose significantly after two AZD1222 doses compared with day 0 and with MenACWY recipients. Because no day 14 peak-response samples were available, repertoires were characterized only after the peak T cell response. Vaccine-associated CD4 TCRs spanned the whole spike protein, with dominant responses in regions 160-218 and 743-854. Epitopes outside the regions mutated in the B.1.351 and B.1.1.7 variants were reportedly recognized by nearly half of the unique spike-specific TCRs. Participants were mostly white British, with more females than males. The authors suggested clonal diversity may have been underestimated.

The sequences come from peripheral blood, collected on day 0 of AZD1222 vaccination. This receptor chain uses TRBV3-1 (or the pseudogene TRBV3-2) and TRBJ1-4, with the D gene uncertain. The TCR comes from an adult in good health. For the CDR3, the sequence is CASSQGSPRGKLFF. The nucleotide sequence is given as TGTGCCAGCAGCCAAGGGTCGCCTAGAGGGAAACTGTTTTTT.